This TCR beta chain was profiled in a study of control samples from healthy donors and cancer patients. The germline CDR1 and CDR2 sequences are MNHNS and SASEGT. CDR3 length: 13 residues. The V gene lost 0 bases and the J gene lost 3 bases, with 6 bases spanning the gap. Assay used: immunoSEQ multiplex PCR; TCRdb lists only in-frame clones, some missing. The table lists 200,000 or so clones, approximately 90% of them singletons. The origin of this receptor is a man aged 30 to 39 in good health. The chain combines TRBV6-1 with TRBJ2-7, with no clear D. The sequencing input was blood. The CDR3 DNA follows: TGTGCCAGCAGTGAAGCAAGGGACTACGAGCAGTACTTC. Protein product: CASSEARDYEQYF.